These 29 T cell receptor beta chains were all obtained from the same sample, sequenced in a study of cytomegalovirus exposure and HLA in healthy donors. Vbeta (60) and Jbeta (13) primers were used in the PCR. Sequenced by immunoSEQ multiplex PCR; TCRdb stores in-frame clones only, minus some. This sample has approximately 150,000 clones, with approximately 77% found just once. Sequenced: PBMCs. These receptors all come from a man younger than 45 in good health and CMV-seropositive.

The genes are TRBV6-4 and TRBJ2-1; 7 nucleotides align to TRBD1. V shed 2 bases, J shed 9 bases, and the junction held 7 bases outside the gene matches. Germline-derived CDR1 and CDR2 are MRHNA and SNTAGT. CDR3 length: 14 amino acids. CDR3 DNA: TGTGCCAGCAGTGACACCAACAGGGGCCGTGAGCAGTTCTTC. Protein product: CASSDTNRGREQFF.

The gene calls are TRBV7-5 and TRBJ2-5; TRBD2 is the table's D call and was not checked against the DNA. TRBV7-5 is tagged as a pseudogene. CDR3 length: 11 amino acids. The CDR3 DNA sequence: TGTGCCAGAAGCCCCCTCGGGTCCCAGTACTTC. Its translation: CARSPLGSQYF.

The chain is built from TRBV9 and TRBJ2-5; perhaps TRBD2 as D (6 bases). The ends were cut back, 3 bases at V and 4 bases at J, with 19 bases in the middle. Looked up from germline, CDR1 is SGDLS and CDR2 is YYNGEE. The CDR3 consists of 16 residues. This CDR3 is CASSADANRRGETQYF. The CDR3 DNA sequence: TGTGCCAGCAGCGCAGACGCAAACCGGCGGGGAGAGACCCAGTACTTC.

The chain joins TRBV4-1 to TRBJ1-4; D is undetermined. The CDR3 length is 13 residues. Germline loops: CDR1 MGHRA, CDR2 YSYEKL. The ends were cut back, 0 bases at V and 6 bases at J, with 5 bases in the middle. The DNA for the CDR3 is TGCGCCAGCAGCCAAGACAGCGATGAAAAACTGTTTTTT. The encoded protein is CASSQDSDEKLFF.

The DNA for the CDR3 is TGTGCCAGCAGTGGACAGGGGTTTGGCGGGGAGCTGTTTTTT. Protein product: CASSGQGFGGELFF. V and J are TRBV2 and TRBJ2-2, with 8 positions matching TRBD1. CDR3 length: 14 amino acids. Unmatched junction bases numbered 5, after V lost 4 bases and J lost 7 bases. The V gene's germline CDR1 is SNHLY and CDR2 FYNNEI.

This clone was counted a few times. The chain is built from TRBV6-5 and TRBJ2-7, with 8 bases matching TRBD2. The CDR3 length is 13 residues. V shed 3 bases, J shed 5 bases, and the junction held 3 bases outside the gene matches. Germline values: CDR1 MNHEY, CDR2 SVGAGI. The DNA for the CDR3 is TGTGCCAGCAGTTATAGCGGGGAGAACGAGCAGTACTTC. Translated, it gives CASSYSGENEQYF.

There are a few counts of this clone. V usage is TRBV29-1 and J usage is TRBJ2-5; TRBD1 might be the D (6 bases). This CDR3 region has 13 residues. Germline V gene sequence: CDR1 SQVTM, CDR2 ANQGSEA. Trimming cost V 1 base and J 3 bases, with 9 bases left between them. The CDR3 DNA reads TGCAGCGTTGAAGGGACAGAGAAAGAGACCCAGTACTTC. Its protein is CSVEGTEKETQYF.

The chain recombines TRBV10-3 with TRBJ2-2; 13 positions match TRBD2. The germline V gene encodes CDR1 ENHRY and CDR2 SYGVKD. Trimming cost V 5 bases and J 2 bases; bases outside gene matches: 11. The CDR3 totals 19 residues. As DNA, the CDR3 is TGTGCCATCAGTCCCCCGTTGAGACTAGCGGGGGGTAACACCGGGGAGCTGTTTTTT. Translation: CAISPPLRLAGGNTGELFF.

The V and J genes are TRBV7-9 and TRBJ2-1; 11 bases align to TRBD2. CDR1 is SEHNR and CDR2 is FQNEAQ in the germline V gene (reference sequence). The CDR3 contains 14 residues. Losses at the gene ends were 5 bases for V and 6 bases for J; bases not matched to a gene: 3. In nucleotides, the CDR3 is TGTGCCAGCAGCCCACTAGCGGGGGCCAATGAGCAGTTCTTC. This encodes CASSPLAGANEQFF.

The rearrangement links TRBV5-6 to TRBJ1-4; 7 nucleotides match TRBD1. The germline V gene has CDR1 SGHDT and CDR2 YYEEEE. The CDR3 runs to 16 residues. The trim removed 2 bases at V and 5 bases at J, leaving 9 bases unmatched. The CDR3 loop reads CASSFSPGTANEKLFF. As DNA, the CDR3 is TGTGCCAGCAGCTTTTCCCCCGGGACAGCAAATGAAAAACTGTTTTTT.

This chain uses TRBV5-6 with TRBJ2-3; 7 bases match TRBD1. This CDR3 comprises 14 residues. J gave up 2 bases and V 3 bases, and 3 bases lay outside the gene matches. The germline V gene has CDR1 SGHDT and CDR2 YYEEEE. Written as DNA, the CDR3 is TGTGCCAGCAGCTCGGGACAGTACACAGATACGCAGTATTTT. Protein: CASSSGQYTDTQYF.

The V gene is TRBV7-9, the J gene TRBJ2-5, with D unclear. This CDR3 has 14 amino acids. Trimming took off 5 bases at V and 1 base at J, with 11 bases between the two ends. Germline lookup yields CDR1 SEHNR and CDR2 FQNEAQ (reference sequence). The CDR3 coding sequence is TGTGCCAGCAGCCCTGTGGCAGGCCAAGAGACCCAGTACTTC. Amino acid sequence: CASSPVAGQETQYF.

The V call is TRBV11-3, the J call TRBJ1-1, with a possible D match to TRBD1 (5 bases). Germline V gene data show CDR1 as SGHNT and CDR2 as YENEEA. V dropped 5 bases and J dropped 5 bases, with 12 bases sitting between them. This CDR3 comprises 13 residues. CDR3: CASSNTGNTEAFF. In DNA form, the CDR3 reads TGTGCCAGCAGCAATACAGGAAATACTGAAGCTTTCTTT.

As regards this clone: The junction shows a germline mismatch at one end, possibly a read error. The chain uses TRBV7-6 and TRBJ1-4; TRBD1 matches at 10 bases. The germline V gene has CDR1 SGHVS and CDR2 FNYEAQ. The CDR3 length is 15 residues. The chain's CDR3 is CASSLAGTGDEKLFF. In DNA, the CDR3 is TGTGCCAGCAGCCTAGCCGGGACAGGGGATGAAAAACTGTTTTTT.

CDR3 amino acids: CASSVTLGDYEQYF. CDR3 in DNA: TGTGCCAGCAGCGTAACCCTCGGTGATTACGAGCAGTACTTC. This sequence joins TRBV9 and TRBJ2-7; D unresolved. Trimming pared 1 base from V and 4 bases from J, leaving 12 bases between. Germline CDR1 SGDLS, CDR2 YYNGEE. The CDR3 is 14 residues long.

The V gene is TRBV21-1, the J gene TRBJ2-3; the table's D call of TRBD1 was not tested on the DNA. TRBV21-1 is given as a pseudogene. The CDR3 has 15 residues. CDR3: CASSNWTASTDTQYF. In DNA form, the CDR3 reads TGTGCCAGCAGCAACTGGACAGCTAGCACAGATACGCAGTATTTT.

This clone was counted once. The CDR3 region is CASTLGSSYEQYF. The CDR3 region has the DNA TGCGCCAGCACCCTGGGCAGTTCCTACGAGCAGTACTTC. The chain carries TRBV5-1 and TRBJ2-7; D is unresolved. V dropped 6 bases and J dropped 1 base, with 11 bases sitting between them. This CDR3 has 13 amino acids. The germline gives CDR1 SGHRS, CDR2 YFSETQ.

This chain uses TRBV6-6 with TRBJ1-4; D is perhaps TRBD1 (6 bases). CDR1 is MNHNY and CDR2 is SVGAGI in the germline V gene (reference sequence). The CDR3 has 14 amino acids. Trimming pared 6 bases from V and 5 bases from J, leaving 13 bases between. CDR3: CASSTGQTNEKLFF. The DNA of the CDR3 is TGTGCCAGCAGCACGGGACAAACCAATGAAAAACTGTTTTTT.

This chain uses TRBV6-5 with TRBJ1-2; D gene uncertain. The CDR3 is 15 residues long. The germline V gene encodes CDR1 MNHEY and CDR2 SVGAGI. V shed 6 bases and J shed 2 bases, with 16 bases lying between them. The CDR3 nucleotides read TGTGCCAGCAGCCACGAGATTTCGGAGAACTATGGCTACACCTTC. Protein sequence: CASSHEISENYGYTF.

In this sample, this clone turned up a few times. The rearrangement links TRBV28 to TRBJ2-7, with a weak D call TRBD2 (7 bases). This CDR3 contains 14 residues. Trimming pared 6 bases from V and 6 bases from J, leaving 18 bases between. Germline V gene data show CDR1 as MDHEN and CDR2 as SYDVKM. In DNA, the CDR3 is TGTGCCAGCAGCCTCCTTCGGGGGGCAGGCGAGCAGTACTTC. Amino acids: CASSLLRGAGEQYF.

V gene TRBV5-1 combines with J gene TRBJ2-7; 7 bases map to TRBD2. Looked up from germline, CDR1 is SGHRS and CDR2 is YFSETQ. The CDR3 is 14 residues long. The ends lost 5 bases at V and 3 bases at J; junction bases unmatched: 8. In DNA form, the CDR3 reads TGCGCCAGCAGGTCCGGGACGGGGGGCTACGAGCAGTACTTC. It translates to CASRSGTGGYEQYF.

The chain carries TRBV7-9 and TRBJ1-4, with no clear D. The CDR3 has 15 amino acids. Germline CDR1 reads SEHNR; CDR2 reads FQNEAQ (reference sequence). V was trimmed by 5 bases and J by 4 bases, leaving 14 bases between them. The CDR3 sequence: CASSPSDRDNEKLFF. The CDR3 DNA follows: TGTGCCAGCAGCCCATCGGACCGGGATAATGAAAAACTGTTTTTT.

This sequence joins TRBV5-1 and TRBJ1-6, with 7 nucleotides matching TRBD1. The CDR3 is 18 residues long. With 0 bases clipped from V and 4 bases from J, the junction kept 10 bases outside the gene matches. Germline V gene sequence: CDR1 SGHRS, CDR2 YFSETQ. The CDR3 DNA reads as TGCGCCAGCAGCTTGGCCGTACGACAGGGCATTTATAATTCACCCCTCCACTTT. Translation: CASSLAVRQGIYNSPLHF.

CDR3 sequence (DNA): TGTGCCAGCAGTTTAGTGGACGGGAACCAAGAGACCCAGTACTTC. It yields the protein CASSLVDGNQETQYF. This sequence joins TRBV28 and TRBJ2-5, with D perhaps matching TRBD2 (5 bases). CDR3 size: 15 residues. Germline V gives CDR1 MDHEN, CDR2 SYDVKM. Trimming cost V 2 bases and J 0 bases, with 10 bases left between them.

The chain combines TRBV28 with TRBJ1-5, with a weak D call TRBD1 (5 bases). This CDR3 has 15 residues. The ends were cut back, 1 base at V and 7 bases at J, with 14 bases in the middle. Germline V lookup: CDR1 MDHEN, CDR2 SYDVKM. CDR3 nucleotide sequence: TGTGCCAGCAGTTTATTAGCAGGGCCACAGCAGCCCCAGCATTTT. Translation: CASSLLAGPQQPQHF.

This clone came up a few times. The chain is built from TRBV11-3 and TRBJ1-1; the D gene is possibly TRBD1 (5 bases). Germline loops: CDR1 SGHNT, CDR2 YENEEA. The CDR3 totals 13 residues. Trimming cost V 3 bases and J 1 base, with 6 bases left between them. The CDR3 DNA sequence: TGTGCCAGCAGCTTGGGGCAGAACACTGAAGCTTTCTTT. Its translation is CASSLGQNTEAFF.

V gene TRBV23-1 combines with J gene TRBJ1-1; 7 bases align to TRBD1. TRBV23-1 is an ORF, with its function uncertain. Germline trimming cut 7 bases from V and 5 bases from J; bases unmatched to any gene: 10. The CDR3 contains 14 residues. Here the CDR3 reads CASNGKGAETEAFF. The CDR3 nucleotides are TGCGCCAGCAATGGGAAGGGGGCTGAGACTGAAGCTTTCTTT.

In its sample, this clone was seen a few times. CDR3 region: CASSEEETGSYEQYF. CDR3 bases: TGCGCCAGCAGTGAGGAAGAGACAGGGTCGTACGAGCAGTACTTC. The chain recombines TRBV10-1 with TRBJ2-7, with 7 bases fitting TRBD1. This CDR3 comprises 15 residues. Germline loops: CDR1 WNHNN, CDR2 SYGVQD (reference sequence). V trimming: 2 bases; J trimming: 4 bases; junction bases outside the gene matches: 8.

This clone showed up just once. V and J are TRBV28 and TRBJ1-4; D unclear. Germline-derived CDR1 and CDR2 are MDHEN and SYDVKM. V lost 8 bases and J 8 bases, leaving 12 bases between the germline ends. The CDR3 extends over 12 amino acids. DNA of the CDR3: TGTGCCAGCGTGGGCAATGAGGAAAAACTGTTTTTT. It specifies CASVGNEEKLFF. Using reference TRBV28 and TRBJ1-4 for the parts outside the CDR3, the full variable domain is DVKVTQSSRYLVKRTGEKVFLECVQDMDHENMFWYRQDPGLGLRLIYFSYDVKMKEKGDIPEGYSVSREKKERFSLILESASTNQTSMYLCASVGNEEKLFFGSGTQLSVL.